The 19 T cell receptor beta chains reported below all come from one sample, sequenced in a study of blood T cell repertoires in COVID-19. Clones were read by immunoSEQ multiplex PCR, and TCRdb kept only the in-frame ones, dropping some. The repertoire holds about 260,000 clones, with less than 85% as singletons. Specimen: peripheral blood. The receptor source for this set is a man aged 60-69 years who had recovered from COVID-19.

The chain is built from TRBV20-1 and TRBJ2-5; TRBD1 aligns across 12 bases. Germline V CDR1 and CDR2: DFQATT, SNEGSKA (reference sequence). This CDR3 is 11 amino acids long. The CDR3 DNA sequence: TGCGGAACCGGGACAGGGGGCGAGAAGTACTTC. This codes for CGTGTGGEKYF.

The V gene is TRBV24-1, the J gene TRBJ2-7; D unclear. There are 13 residues in the CDR3. The germline CDR1 and CDR2 sequences are KGHDR and SFDVKD. The V end lost 4 bases, the J end lost 3 bases, and 9 bases lay between the germline ends. The chain's CDR3 is CATSDPGRYEQYF. CDR3 nucleotide sequence: TGTGCCACCAGTGACCCTGGGCGCTACGAGCAGTACTTC.

The gene calls are TRBV11-2 and TRBJ2-3; a weak D match, TRBD1 (5 bases). V gave up 0 bases and J gave up 7 bases, with 14 bases separating them. Germline CDR1 reads SGHAT; CDR2 reads FQNNGV. This CDR3 spans 15 amino acids. Written as DNA, the CDR3 is TGTGCCAGCAGCTTAGATCTGACAGCCCGTCATACGCAGTATTTT. It yields the protein CASSLDLTARHTQYF.

The J gene is TRBJ2-1, the V gene TRBV18, with TRBD2 matching over 11 bases. This CDR3 spans 15 amino acids. Germline assignment: CDR1 KGHSH and CDR2 LQKENI. The ends lost 3 bases at V and 7 bases at J; junction bases unmatched: 5. CDR3 region: CASSPAASGRNEQFF. CDR3 DNA sequence: TGTGCCAGCTCACCCGCGGCTAGCGGGAGGAATGAGCAGTTCTTC.

The rearrangement joins TRBV5-1 to TRBJ2-1, with TRBD2 matching 11 bases. Germline CDR1 is SGHRS and CDR2 is YFSETQ. Germline trimming cut 4 bases from V and 3 bases from J; bases unmatched to any gene: 12. This CDR3 has 18 amino acids. DNA for the CDR3: TGCGCCAGCAGCCAACCACCCAGCACTAGCGGGAGCTACAATGAGCAGTTCTTC. This gives the protein CASSQPPSTSGSYNEQFF. The complete variable domain, with remaining parts taken from reference TRBV5-1 and TRBJ2-1, reads KAGVTQTPRYLIKTRGQQVTLSCSPISGHRSVSWYQQTPGQGLQFLFEYFSETQRNKGNFPGRFSGRQFSNSRSEMNVSTLELGDSALYLCASSQPPSTSGSYNEQFFGPGTRLTVL.

The genes are TRBV7-9 and TRBJ2-2; D perhaps matches TRBD2 (6 bases). Deletions cut 5 bases from V and 7 bases from J, with 17 bases between. Germline V gives CDR1 SEHNR, CDR2 FQNEAQ (reference sequence). The CDR3 is 15 amino acids. CDR3 residues: CASSQEGREVGELFF. Written as DNA, the CDR3 is TGTGCCAGCAGCCAAGAGGGCAGGGAGGTCGGGGAGCTGTTTTTT.

The CDR3 bases are TGTGCCACCAGCAGGGATGGCGCGGGTATTGAAAAACTGTTTTTT. It is translated as CATSRDGAGIEKLFF. This rearrangement joins TRBV15 to TRBJ1-4; D unclear. Trimming took 3 bases from V and 7 from J, leaving 15 bases between them. Germline CDR1 is LNHNV and CDR2 is YYDKDF (reference sequence). The CDR3 consists of 15 residues.

This clone has a handful of counts. The rearrangement uses TRBV30 and TRBJ1-2; the match to TRBD1 covers 7 bases. The CDR3 extends over 12 amino acids. The V segment lost 5 bases and the J segment 1 base; nucleotides outside the gene matches: 1. Per the germline V gene, CDR1 is GTSNPN and CDR2 is SVGIG (reference sequence). CDR3 amino acids: CAWGQVNYGYTF. CDR3 in DNA: TGTGCCTGGGGACAGGTTAACTATGGCTACACCTTC. Full variable domain (missing parts from reference TRBV30 and TRBJ1-2): SQTIHQWPATLVQPVGSPLSLECTVEGTSNPNLYWYRQAAGRGLQLLFYSVGIGQISSEVPQNLSASRPQDRQFILSSKKLLLSDSGFYLCAWGQVNYGYTFGSGTRLTVV.

CDR3 in amino acids: CASRPGTVSNQPQHF. In nucleotides, the CDR3 is TGTGCCAGCAGACCTGGGACAGTTAGCAATCAGCCCCAGCATTTT. The rearrangement links TRBV6-5 to TRBJ1-5; 7 bases are a match to TRBD1. The CDR3 is made up of 15 amino acids. With V trimmed by 6 bases and J by 0 bases, 5 bases remained unmatched. Looked up from germline, CDR1 is MNHEY and CDR2 is SVGAGI.

This chain uses TRBV19 with TRBJ2-3, with D perhaps TRBD2 (5 bases). Looked up from germline, CDR1 is LNHDA and CDR2 is SQIVND (reference sequence). This CDR3 is built from 13 residues. V lost 4 bases to trimming and J lost 1 base, with 6 bases between them. This chain's CDR3 is CASSNGGTDTQYF. CDR3 coding DNA: TGTGCCAGTAGTAACGGGGGCACAGATACGCAGTATTTT.

This clone was seen only a few times. This specimen includes other DNA sequences encoding the same CDR3. The genes are TRBV18 and TRBJ1-1, with D possibly TRBD1 on 6 matching bases. The V gene lost 2 bases and the J gene lost 4 bases, with 11 bases spanning the gap. In germline, CDR1 is KGHSH, CDR2 LQKENI. The CDR3 loop spans 14 amino acids. The CDR3 DNA sequence: TGTGCCAGCTCACCAGCGGGGGGCGGCACTGAAGCTTTCTTT. Translated, it gives CASSPAGGGTEAFF.

V gene TRBV30 combines with J gene TRBJ2-7; no reliable D call. The CDR3 runs to 15 residues. V was shortened by 2 bases and J by 3 bases, with 17 bases between the two germline ends. The germline V gene has CDR1 GTSNPN and CDR2 SVGIG (reference sequence). The CDR3 loop reads CAWSNYGLVVYEQYF. The CDR3, as DNA: TGTGCCTGGAGTAACTACGGCCTAGTTGTCTACGAGCAGTACTTC.

This chain joins TRBV6-6 and TRBJ1-1, with D uncertain. Between the trimmed V and J ends, which lost 4 bases and 8 bases, there was a span of 8 bases. In germline, CDR1 is MNHNY, CDR2 SVGAGI (reference sequence). The CDR3 extends over 11 amino acids. CDR3 in amino acids: CASSLTSEAFF. DNA of the CDR3: TGTGCCAGCAGTTTGACTTCCGAAGCTTTCTTT.

The chain links TRBV6-2 or TRBV6-3 to TRBJ1-6; TRBD1 matches 7 bases. CDR1 is MNHEY, CDR2 SVGEGT, per germline. The junction had 4 bases not matched to a gene; V was cut back by 0 bases and J by 8 bases. CDR3 size: 15 residues. The CDR3 DNA reads as TGTGCCAGCAGTTACTCCCGGGACAGCTATTCACCCCTCCACTTT. It is translated as CASSYSRDSYSPLHF.

The genes are TRBV10-3 and TRBJ1-1; D might be TRBD1 (6 bases). The CDR3 extends over 13 amino acids. Germline V CDR1 and CDR2: ENHRY, SYGVKD. V shed 6 bases and J shed 6 bases, with 14 bases lying between them. As DNA, the CDR3 is TGTGCCATCAGCAGAACAGGGTTGGCTGAAGCTTTCTTT. This codes for CAISRTGLAEAFF.

The genes are TRBV7-2 and TRBJ2-1; the D gene is possibly TRBD1 (6 bases). Between the trimmed V and J ends, which lost 2 bases and 9 bases, there was a span of 17 bases. The V gene's germline CDR1 is SGHTA and CDR2 FQGNSA. This CDR3 comprises 15 residues. CDR3 sequence reads: CASSLRTDFSFEQFF. The CDR3 bases are TGTGCCAGCAGCTTAAGGACAGACTTTAGTTTTGAGCAGTTCTTC.

The V gene is TRBV7-6, the J gene TRBJ2-1; D possibly corresponds to TRBD2 (6 bases). The germline V and J ends were trimmed by 4 bases and 8 bases, with 24 bases remaining between them. The length of the CDR3 is 17 residues. Germline lookup yields CDR1 SGHVS and CDR2 FNYEAQ. The CDR3 region has the DNA TGTGCCAGCAGCTCTTACGTGGGGTGGGAAGGCGGGGATGAGCAGTTCTTC. This codes for CASSSYVGWEGGDEQFF.

This clone has a single count. This chain links TRBV7-9 with TRBJ2-1; D unclear. CDR1 and CDR2 from the germline V gene are SEHNR and FQNEAQ (reference sequence). With 3 bases removed from V and 9 bases from J, the gap between germline ends came to 15 bases. The CDR3 has 14 residues. The CDR3 DNA sequence: TGTGCCAGCAGCTTTGAATCGGGTCAGAGTGAGCAGTTCTTC. The encoded protein is CASSFESGQSEQFF.

The chain recombines TRBV6-5 with TRBJ1-4; D call uncertain. The CDR3 runs to 14 residues. Trimming took off 4 bases at V and 3 bases at J, with 9 bases between the two ends. Looked up from germline, CDR1 is MNHEY and CDR2 is SVGAGI. DNA for the CDR3: TGTGCCAGCAGTTCCTGGGCCTCTAATGAAAAACTGTTTTTT. Translation: CASSSWASNEKLFF.